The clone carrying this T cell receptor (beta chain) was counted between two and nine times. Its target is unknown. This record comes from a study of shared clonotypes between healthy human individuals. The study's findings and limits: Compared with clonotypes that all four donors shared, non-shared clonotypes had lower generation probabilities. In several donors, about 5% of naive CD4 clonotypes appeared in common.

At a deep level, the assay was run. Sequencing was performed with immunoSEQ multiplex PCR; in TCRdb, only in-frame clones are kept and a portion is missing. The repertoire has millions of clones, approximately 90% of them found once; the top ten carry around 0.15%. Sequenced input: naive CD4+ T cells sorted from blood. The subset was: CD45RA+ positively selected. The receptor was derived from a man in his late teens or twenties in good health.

This CDR3 reads CASSYGQGPGQPQHF. The CDR3 region has the DNA TGTGCCAGCAGCTATGGACAGGGGCCGGGACAGCCCCAGCATTTT. The chain links TRBV7-2 to TRBJ1-5; 9 positions match TRBD1. The CDR3 spans 15 residues. Trimming cost V 4 bases and J 7 bases; bases outside gene matches: 8. Germline lookup yields CDR1 SGHTA and CDR2 FQGNSA.